This T cell receptor beta chain was found in a study of shared clonotypes between healthy human individuals. Assay used: immunoSEQ multiplex PCR; TCRdb lists only in-frame clones, some missing. The table lists approximately 640,000 clones, 60% to 80% of them singletons. This receptor was identified in a woman in her twenties or thirties in good health. The sequenced material came from memory CD4+ T cells sorted from blood. Subset here: CD45RA-negative fraction.

CDR3 protein: CASSRAEGQPQHF. CDR3 nucleotide sequence: TGCGCCAGCAGTCGCGCCGAGGGTCAGCCCCAGCATTTT. The V call is TRBV4-1, the J call TRBJ1-5; D not resolved. There are 13 residues in the CDR3. Trimming stripped 6 bases from V and 6 bases from J, with 12 bases between. In germline, CDR1 is MGHRA, CDR2 YSYEKL.